The 23 T cell receptor beta chains below were found in one sample sequenced in a study of blood T cell repertoires in COVID-19. TCRdb keeps only in-frame clones here, not all; method: immunoSEQ multiplex PCR. The table lists 320,000 or so clones, over 80% of them singletons, with 5% in the top ten. The sample consisted of PBMCs or T cells enriched from blood (not recorded which). The receptors originated from a man younger than 45 who had recovered from COVID-19.

The chain has TRBV27 and TRBJ1-3; D gene ambiguous. Trimming cost V 5 bases and J 0 bases, with 5 bases left between them. The germline CDR1 and CDR2 sequences are MNHEY and SMNVEV (reference sequence). The CDR3 totals 13 residues. The CDR3 here is CASSGSSGNTIYF. The CDR3 DNA follows: TGTGCCAGCAGTGGGAGCTCTGGAAACACCATATATTTT.

The chain combines TRBV18 with TRBJ1-2; 7 bases are a match to TRBD1. This CDR3 has 15 residues. Trimming took 4 bases from V and 4 from J; bases not matched to a gene: 9. Germline CDR1 and CDR2: KGHSH and LQKENI. The CDR3 nucleotides are TGTGCCAGCTCACTCTATGACAGGGACCCCTATGGCTACACCTTC. Amino acids: CASSLYDRDPYGYTF.

This rearrangement joins TRBV14 to TRBJ1-6, with D possibly TRBD1 on 6 matching bases. Germline values: CDR1 SGHDN, CDR2 FVKESK. The V gene lost 3 bases and the J gene lost 6 bases, with 9 bases spanning the gap. CDR3 length: 14 amino acids. The CDR3 DNA reads as TGTGCCAGCAGCCAGGGAGGGGGTAATTCACCCCTCCACTTT. Translating it yields CASSQGGGNSPLHF.

V and J are TRBV30 and TRBJ2-7, with a possible D match to TRBD2 (5 bases). The germline V and J ends were trimmed by 3 bases and 6 bases, with 15 bases remaining between them. The germline CDR1 and CDR2 sequences are GTSNPN and SVGIG (reference sequence). The CDR3 has 13 amino acids. The DNA for the CDR3 is TGTGCCTGGAGCGCCCGGTCGGGGAGCGAGCAGTACTTC. As protein: CAWSARSGSEQYF.

The rearrangement uses TRBV27 and TRBJ1-2; tentatively, D is TRBD1 (6 bases). The CDR3 is 13 residues long. V was pared by 3 bases and J by 6 bases, with 11 bases between. Germline V gene data show CDR1 as MNHEY and CDR2 as SMNVEV (reference sequence). The CDR3 sequence: CASSFGGADGYTF. The CDR3 nucleotides read TGTGCCAGCAGTTTTGGGGGGGCCGATGGCTACACCTTC.

As DNA, the CDR3 is TGTGCCAGCAGTGCCCTCCGGGACGTGGGGGGTGAAGCTTTCTTT. It encodes CASSALRDVGGEAFF. The rearrangement joins TRBV27 to TRBJ1-1; possible D gene TRBD1, 5 bases. Germline V CDR1 and CDR2: MNHEY, SMNVEV (reference sequence). There are 15 residues in the CDR3. The V end lost 5 bases, the J end lost 7 bases, and 20 bases lay between the germline ends.

V and J are TRBV25-1 and TRBJ1-6; D remains unclear. The CDR3 is 13 residues long. The V and J ends lost 1 base and 10 bases respectively, with 8 bases between them. CDR1 and CDR2 from the germline V gene are MGHDK and SYGVNS. The CDR3 bases are TGTGCCAGCAGTGAATCCTCAGTATCACCCCTCCACTTT. Protein sequence: CASSESSVSPLHF.

The chain carries TRBV5-5 and TRBJ1-5, with D perhaps TRBD1 (5 bases). Germline CDR1 SGHKS, CDR2 YYEKEE (reference sequence). The length of the CDR3 is 15 residues. Trimming cost V 0 bases and J 3 bases, with 10 bases left between them. The CDR3 spells CASSLDQGYNQPQHF. CDR3 sequence (DNA): TGTGCCAGCAGCTTGGACCAGGGCTACAATCAGCCCCAGCATTTT.

The chain links TRBV30 to TRBJ2-5; 8 bases are a match to TRBD2. In germline, CDR1 is GTSNPN, CDR2 SVGIG (reference sequence). The length of the CDR3 is 16 residues. Trimming at V came to 0 bases and at J to 4 bases, leaving 10 bases not matched to a gene. The CDR3 loop is CAWSVWTGGAGETQYF. Here the CDR3 DNA reads TGTGCCTGGAGTGTATGGACCGGGGGGGCCGGAGAGACCCAGTACTTC.

J is TRBJ2-6 and V is TRBV9, with a possible D match to TRBD2 (5 bases). The CDR3 runs to 17 residues. Germline CDR1 is SGDLS and CDR2 is YYNGEE. Deletions cut 4 bases from V and 1 base from J, with 15 bases between. The CDR3 reads CASSPDFGESGANVLTF. CDR3 DNA: TGTGCCAGCAGCCCTGATTTCGGGGAGTCTGGGGCCAACGTCCTGACTTTC.

V and J are TRBV5-1 and TRBJ1-4; TRBD1 agrees at 7 bases. J lost 5 bases, V lost 0 bases, and 4 bases had no gene match. The germline V gene encodes CDR1 SGHRS and CDR2 YFSETQ. This CDR3 has 15 amino acids. The CDR3 loop reads CASSLALGGNEKLFF. For the CDR3, the DNA is TGCGCCAGCAGCTTGGCCTTAGGGGGCAATGAAAAACTGTTTTTT.

The V and J genes are TRBV29-1 and TRBJ1-6; no definite D call. The CDR3 length is 16 residues. In germline, CDR1 is SQVTM, CDR2 ANQGSEA. Trimming left V 5 bases short and J 2 bases short, with 16 bases between. CDR3 residues: CSVQAGDETYNSPLHF. CDR3 coding DNA: TGCAGCGTTCAGGCCGGGGATGAAACCTATAATTCACCCCTCCACTTT.

This rearrangement joins TRBV9 to TRBJ2-3; D unclear. Germline values: CDR1 SGDLS, CDR2 YYNGEE. The V gene lost 5 bases and the J gene lost 0 bases, with 7 bases spanning the gap. The CDR3 sequence is 13 residues long. In DNA form, the CDR3 reads TGTGCCAGCAGTCGACTTAGCACAGATACGCAGTATTTT. This encodes CASSRLSTDTQYF.

The genes are TRBV3-1 (or the pseudogene TRBV3-2) and TRBJ1-3, with TRBD1 as a possible D gene (6 bases). This CDR3 contains 16 residues. Germline CDR1 and CDR2: LGHDT and YNNKEL (reference sequence). V shed 3 bases and J shed 0 bases, with 12 bases lying between them. CDR3 region: CASSHRLDSSGNTIYF. CDR3 nucleotides: TGTGCCAGCAGCCATAGACTGGACAGCTCTGGAAACACCATATATTTT.

The rearrangement uses TRBV5-1 and TRBJ2-3; 7 bases map to TRBD2. The germline V gene encodes CDR1 SGHRS and CDR2 YFSETQ. The CDR3 consists of 16 residues. The junction had 10 bases not matched to a gene; V was cut back by 3 bases and J by 3 bases. The DNA of the CDR3 is TGCGCCAGCAGCTACCTCGTGGGAGGGAGGACAGATACGCAGTATTTT. Translated: CASSYLVGGRTDTQYF.

The chain joins TRBV21-1 to TRBJ1-5; TRBD1 is the table's D call and was not checked against the DNA. TRBV21-1 represents a pseudogene. The CDR3 has 15 amino acids. In nucleotides, the CDR3 is TGTGCCAGCAGCAAGCACGACAGCCCAAATCAGCCCCAGCATTTT. Translation: CASSKHDSPNQPQHF.

This clone was seen a handful of times. The rearrangement joins TRBV2 to TRBJ2-2; 7 bases map to TRBD1. Germline V gene lookup returns CDR1 SNHLY and CDR2 FYNNEI. This CDR3 spans 14 amino acids. V lost 6 bases, J lost 3 bases, and 4 bases stayed unmatched. In DNA, the CDR3 is TGTGCCAGCAGGGGGACAGACGACACCGGGGAGCTGTTTTTT. It codes for CASRGTDDTGELFF.

The chain couples TRBV28 to TRBJ2-3, with 7 bases that match TRBD1. V was pared by 6 bases and J by 6 bases, with 12 bases of the junction left unmatched. This CDR3 has 15 amino acids. Germline V gene data show CDR1 as MDHEN and CDR2 as SYDVKM. The CDR3 is CASRPGQISRDTQYF. The CDR3 nucleotides are TGTGCCAGCAGGCCGGGACAGATATCGCGCGATACGCAGTATTTT.

The rearrangement joins TRBV6-5 to TRBJ1-5; the D is unclear. Trimming stripped 6 bases from V and 7 bases from J, with 10 bases between. This CDR3 comprises 12 residues. Germline CDR1 is MNHEY and CDR2 is SVGAGI. The CDR3 coding sequence is TGTGCCAGCAGCTCCGGGTGGCAGCCCCAGCATTTT. It specifies CASSSGWQPQHF.

This clone appeared a single time. The chain couples TRBV2 to TRBJ2-1, with TRBD1 as a possible D gene (6 bases). Between the trimmed V and J ends, which lost 10 bases and 6 bases, there was a span of 13 bases. The germline V gene encodes CDR1 SNHLY and CDR2 FYNNEI. The CDR3 has 12 amino acids. DNA for the CDR3: TGTGCCACCGACAGGACCCCCAATGAGCAGTTCTTC. It translates to CATDRTPNEQFF.

This chain links TRBV28 with TRBJ1-5; D not certain. V dropped 2 bases and J dropped 7 bases, with 9 bases sitting between them. CDR3 length: 13 amino acids. Per germline, CDR1 MDHEN and CDR2 SYDVKM. The CDR3 reads CASSLGFIQPQHF. CDR3 coding DNA: TGTGCCAGCAGTTTAGGCTTCATCCAGCCCCAGCATTTT. The full variable domain, with the rest looked up from reference TRBV28 and TRBJ1-5, is DVKVTQSSRYLVKRTGEKVFLECVQDMDHENMFWYRQDPGLGLRLIYFSYDVKMKEKGDIPEGYSVSREKKERFSLILESASTNQTSMYLCASSLGFIQPQHFGDGTRLSIL.

The chain carries TRBV21-1 and TRBJ1-4; the D segment call TRBD1 is taken from the table without a DNA check. TRBV21-1 is shown as a pseudogene. The CDR3 is made up of 15 amino acids. The CDR3 sequence is CASSPRDRENEKLFF. CDR3 bases: TGTGCCAGCAGCCCCAGGGACAGGGAGAATGAAAAACTGTTTTTT.

CDR3 coding DNA: TGTGCCAGCAGCCAGAGCCAGGGACTAGCGGTCTACGAGCAGTACTTC. It yields the protein CASSQSQGLAVYEQYF. J is TRBJ2-7 and V is TRBV5-4; TRBD2 matches 11 bases. Germline V CDR1 and CDR2: SGHNT, YYREEE (reference sequence). The CDR3 has 16 amino acids. V dropped 4 bases and J dropped 3; count of bases not matched to a gene: 9.